This TCR beta chain was sequenced in a study of cytomegalovirus exposure and HLA in healthy donors (dated by TCRdb to about 2017). Background on the whole study: In an earlier analysis of fewer than 750 of the donors, approximately 260 Gb of sequence data and just under 120 million unique TCR beta sequences from roughly 190 million T cells were reported. An early release that covered fewer than 750 HLA-typed donors contained approximately 300 gigabases of sequencing data and tens of millions of unique TCR sequences. Among the roughly 390 genotyped donors, 81% belonged to the genetic ancestry cluster associated with self-reported Caucasian donors. The study aimed to test whether cataloging public T cell receptors could reveal signatures of past pathogen exposure. The study profiled the T cell repertoires of hundreds of subjects by immunosequencing and related them to cytomegalovirus serostatus. Besides the first cohort of 666 subjects, a separate validation cohort made up of roughly 130 different subjects was used. The study combined high-throughput TCR immunosequencing, statistical association of individual TCRs with disease status, and machine learning to predict cytomegalovirus infection status. In a later analysis, previously published TCR beta repertoires from 550 to 750 donors were re-analyzed and high-resolution HLA genotyping was added so that TCR occurrence patterns could be studied. Rather than using new phenotypic data, the later analysis identified candidate immune exposures from TCR beta sequences and from how often those sequences occurred across donors. To decide whether each TCR beta V gene segment behaved as functional or pseudogenic, an earlier analysis of some 540 of the donors relied on high-throughput TCR beta sequencing. Donor age, sex, ethnicity and CMV serostatus were collected together with the repertoire data. Genome-wide SNP genotypes for about 65% of the roughly 700 donors were used in a later genetic analysis, which treated that subset as a discovery cohort. All discovery cohort repertoires had been generated on a single sequencing platform. Class I and class II HLA loci were covered by the typing at four-digit resolution. Typing coverage varied by locus: about 629-640 donors for A, B, C, DRB1 and DQB1; approximately 500 for DQA1; some 610 for DPA1; 400 to 480 for DPB1. About five DR-DQ haplotypes were handled as single units for association and clustering because linkage in the cohort was strong. Among 398 genotyped donors of the cohort, an average of approximately 240,000 unique TCR beta nucleotide sequences were sequenced per donor, roughly a sixth of them non-productive. Study-wide conclusions, independent of this receptor: This cohort had only TCR beta chains sequenced, and the lack of alpha or paired-chain data limited which features could be detected. A further reported finding was that TCR beta sequences accurately predicted the HLA-A and HLA-B alleles for most subjects in the first cohort. The sequencing pipeline was judged likely to have produced a cluster of highly shared sequence variants as a technical artifact. In a later genetic analysis, fewer N-insertions in productive TCRs were reported among donors in an Asian-associated ancestry cluster than the roughly 710-donor mean. A later analysis found that most CMV-associated TCR beta chains appeared HLA-restricted, with HLA associations seemingly driven largely by CMV exposure. In both the original and validation cohorts, the classifier was reported to diagnose cytomegalovirus status with high specificity and sensitivity. A later analysis found that TCR association rates varied across HLA loci, with DRB1 alleles showing the most associated TCRs and HLA-C alleles the fewest. Linkage disequilibrium might explain the correlated functional status among segregating V segments, but an unknown experimental factor could not be excluded. Specific HLA alleles were associated with roughly 16,000 TCR beta sequences at a false discovery rate of 0.05 in a later analysis. Immune exposure information for the cohort was limited to CMV serostatus. While some public TCRs were present in many individuals, most TCR sequences turned up only very rarely across donors. In the study, 164 TCR beta chains were listed as associated with cytomegalovirus. The presence/absence analyses assumed that sequencing depth was roughly uniform across donors, and that assumption may not be true. In a later genetic analysis, a missense DCLRE1C variant was associated with V-gene and J-gene trimming of TCR beta chains, and the association was replicated in an independent cohort. In vitro tests confirmed that a few of the cytomegalovirus-associated TCR beta chains recognize cytomegalovirus antigens. According to a later analysis, parvovirus B19, influenza, CMV and Epstein-Barr virus appeared linked to several top co-occurrence clusters. In an earlier analysis of over 550 of the donors, most TCR beta V segments were observed in productive rearrangements about 87% or about 30% of the time, broadly matching IMGT annotations. In a later analysis, HLA-associated TCR beta chains showed more clonal expansion and lower generation probabilities than non-associated chains that were equally common. When HLA alleles, especially DR and DQ, strongly co-occurred, attributing TCR associations to individual alleles was difficult. It was suggested by the authors that the approach could potentially be generalized to other disease states and immunological phenotypes. Because counts were too low, roughly 18 rarely observed V segments, including chromosome 9 orphons, were left out of the earlier analysis of several hundred of the donors. HLA typing was unavailable for some donors at each locus, so association tests used only the typed subset.

The cohort consisted of fewer than 700 healthy bone marrow donors. All cohort members were sampled while nominally healthy, although unrecorded immune exposures were likely present. The donor was CMV seropositive and was included in the group of approximately 310 seropositive cohort members. A peripheral blood sample was provided by each donor, and peripheral blood mononuclear cells were used for TCR beta sequencing. The Qiagen DNeasy Blood Extraction Kit was used to extract genomic DNA from the blood cell samples. The method was the immunoSEQ multiplex PCR assay. For the multiplex PCR, a mixture combining 60 forward primers for TCR Vbeta segments and 13 reverse primers for TCR Jbeta segments was used. The CDR3 region of rearranged TCR beta genes was amplified from genomic DNA by a multiplex PCR assay. The amplified TCR beta libraries were sequenced on the Illumina HiSeq System as 87-base-pair reads. As for the original processing: A later analysis counted some 74 million unique TCR beta chains across the 600 to 850 repertoires, and roughly 10 million of these chains were shared by at least two donors. To remove PCR and sequencing errors, raw reads were error-corrected and collapsed into unique sequences using a nearest-neighbor algorithm that merged closely related sequences. CDR3 sequences were aligned to IMGT reference sequences to assign V, D and J gene segments. For a sequence to be retained, at least a six-nucleotide match to both a V gene segment and a J gene segment was required. Rearrangements were classified as productive when the CDR3 lacked stop codons and remained in frame with V and J, and all other rearrangements were classified as non-productive. CDR3 was defined according to IMGT convention as the region running from the second conserved V-encoded cysteine to the conserved J-encoded phenylalanine. Sequences without an unambiguous match to a single V gene segment were excluded from the earlier analysis of approximately 560 of the donors. An earlier analysis of about 600 of the donors called V segments functional above 56.7% productive rearrangements and segregating when the between-donor standard deviation exceeded 5%. A statistical classification framework was built to diagnose cytomegalovirus status from the catalog of TCR beta chain sequences. V and J gene assignment, in a later analysis, came from comparing TCR nucleotide sequences with IMGT/GENE-DB human TR gene sequences. The TCRdist pipeline was used in a later analysis to assign CDR3 sequences and most-parsimonious VDJ recombination scenarios. A later analysis defined each TCR beta chain by its CDR3 amino acid sequence plus V-gene family, and excluded reads lacking a unique V-gene family. In a later analysis, 450 to 600 highly shared, low-generation-probability nucleotide sequences were removed to address suspected cross-contamination and a sequencing artifact. A later analysis calculated a clonal expansion index for each public chain from normalized within-repertoire ranks of inferred template counts. A later analysis computed generation probabilities with a VDJ recombination model fitted to out-of-frame rearrangements, and checked the results against IGoR. Hypergeometric tests were used in a later analysis to score TCR-TCR, TCR-HLA and TCR-CMV co-occurrence, with a repertoire-size bias correction applied to the TCR pairs. False discovery rates were estimated in a later analysis by permuting HLA or CMV assignments 20 times. In a later analysis, co-occurring TCRs were grouped using DBSCAN, and TCRdist sequence similarity was added for clustering within HLA-allele-positive subsets. Co-occurrence clustering excluded repertoires with fewer than 30,000 or more than 120,000 public chains, plus five with anomalous nucleotide sharing. Drawn from immuneACCESS, this table holds only the in-frame rearrangements with V and J called that TCRdb kept. Clones are partly lost; checked studies trace under half to an unresolved V gene and leave the rest unexplained. Clone size and the V and J calls come from that table; the DNA yielded D and trimming. The sample contains over 65,000 clones, roughly two thirds of them found a single time. About 6.9% of the sample rests with the top ten.

Points on this clone: The specificity of this receptor is unknown. Base qualities are not recorded, but no much larger clone differs from it by a single base.

The receptor was isolated from a woman aged 50 to 65 in good health and CMV-seropositive. Sequenced: PBMCs.

Here is the DNA: TGTGCCAGCAGCTTGGTGGCAGGGGGAGAGACCCAGTACTTC. It codes for CASSLVAGGETQYF. The V and J genes are TRBV7-3 and TRBJ2-5, with 7 central nucleotides matching TRBD1. The germline V and J ends show losses of 3 bases and 4 bases respectively, and no gene match explains 5 bases of the junction. For CDR1 and CDR2, the germline V gene lists SGHTA and FQGTGA. From the cysteine up to the phenylalanine, the CDR3 has a length of 14 residues. Only the CDR3 part of the read is kept: 42 bases, read in frame from the first base. Joined to the reference TRBV7-3 and TRBJ2-5 proteins, this CDR3 gives the full variable domain: GAGVSQTPSNKVTEKGKYVELRCDPISGHTALYWYRQSLGQGPEFLIYFQGTGAADDSGLPNDRFFAVRPEGSVSTLKIQRTERGDSAVYLCASSLVAGGETQYFGPGTRLLVL.